A single sample gave rise to the 19 T cell receptor beta chains below, sequenced in a study of shared clonotypes between healthy human individuals. Produced via immunoSEQ multiplex PCR; TCRdb's table is partial and in-frame only. The repertoire has about 1 million clones, around three quarters of them found once; the top ten carry roughly 0.56%. Sequencing was performed on memory CD4+ T cells from PBMCs. Subset specified: CD45RA-negative fraction. The receptor source for this set is a young man in good health. Some clones in this sample may be carry-over from other donors' samples.

The chain recombines TRBV2 with TRBJ2-7; 9 bases fit TRBD2. V shed 11 bases, J shed 4 bases, and the junction held 12 bases outside the gene matches. The CDR3 spans 14 residues. Germline CDR1 reads SNHLY; CDR2 reads FYNNEI. The DNA of the CDR3 is TGTGCCGCCGGAGCGGGACTAGCACCGTACGAGCAGTACTTC. Protein: CAAGAGLAPYEQYF.

This clone was detected a few times. The chain joins TRBV5-4 to TRBJ2-2; 11 nucleotides align to TRBD2. The CDR3 runs to 13 residues. The V gene's germline CDR1 is SGHNT and CDR2 YYREEE (reference sequence). Unmatched junction bases numbered 2, after V lost 10 bases and J lost 3 bases. CDR3: CAFSGRDTGELFF. CDR3 sequence (DNA): TGTGCCTTTAGCGGGAGGGACACCGGGGAGCTGTTTTTT. Drawing the rest from reference TRBV5-4 and TRBJ2-2, the complete variable domain is ETGVTQSPTHLIKTRGQQVTLRCSSQSGHNTVSWYQQALGQGPQFIFQYYREEENGRGNFPPRFSGLQFPNYSSELNVNALELDDSALYLCAFSGRDTGELFFGEGSRLTVL.

This clone was picked up a small number of times. The chain links TRBV5-4 to TRBJ1-1; D is unresolved. Trimming removed 3 bases from V and 4 bases from J, with 10 bases in between. The CDR3 consists of 13 residues. Germline V CDR1 and CDR2: SGHNT, YYREEE (reference sequence). The CDR3 DNA follows: TGTGCCAGCAGCTCGTCCTTGGCCACTGAAGCTTTCTTT. Its protein is CASSSSLATEAFF.

This clone came up many times. The chain combines TRBV25-1 with TRBJ1-1; perhaps TRBD1 as D (5 bases). The CDR3 loop spans 12 amino acids. V was shortened by 3 bases and J by 10 bases, with 12 bases between the two germline ends. Germline CDR1 MGHDK, CDR2 SYGVNS. The CDR3 DNA reads as TGTGCCAGCAGTGATCCCGGGACTAGAGCTTTCTTT. This sequence encodes CASSDPGTRAFF. Looking up the rest from reference TRBV25-1 and TRBJ1-1 gives the full variable domain: EADIYQTPRYLVIGTGKKITLECSQTMGHDKMYWYQQDPGMELHLIHYSYGVNSTEKGDLSSESTVSRIRTEHFPLTLESARPSHTSQYLCASSDPGTRAFFGQGTRLTVV.

The V gene is TRBV9, the J gene TRBJ1-3; unclear D gene. Germline loops: CDR1 SGDLS, CDR2 YYNGEE. The CDR3 totals 13 residues. Trimming shortened V by 4 bases and J by 0 bases, and 5 bases separated the two germline ends. The CDR3 bases are TGTGCCAGCAGCCCCTTCTCTGGAAACACCATATATTTT. It is translated as CASSPFSGNTIYF.

As concerns this clone: A read error may produce the germline difference seen at one junction end. The chain carries TRBV9 and TRBJ2-5; the match to TRBD1 covers 7 bases. CDR3 length: 13 amino acids. Germline CDR1 and CDR2: SGDLS and YYNGEE. The CDR3 sequence: CAGSEQGTETQYF. CDR3 nucleotides: TGTGCCGGCAGCGAACAGGGGACAGAGACCCAGTACTTC.

This clone has a handful of counts. V gene TRBV5-1 combines with J gene TRBJ2-7; 9 bases match TRBD1. The J segment lost 5 bases and the V segment lost 0 bases, leaving 3 bases of the junction unmatched. The CDR3 contains 14 residues. The germline gives CDR1 SGHRS, CDR2 YFSETQ. CDR3 DNA sequence: TGCGCCAGCAGCTTGGTGGGACAGGGCCACGAGCAGTACTTC. Its protein product is CASSLVGQGHEQYF.

V and J are TRBV6-1 and TRBJ2-1; unclear D gene. V was pared by 1 base and J by 0 bases, with 10 bases between. Germline loops: CDR1 MNHNS, CDR2 SASEGT. The CDR3 contains 16 residues. CDR3 sequence reads: CASSEGPISSYNEQFF. Written as DNA, the CDR3 is TGTGCCAGCAGTGAAGGGCCGATAAGCTCCTACAATGAGCAGTTCTTC.

J is TRBJ2-5 and V is TRBV11-2, with 13 bases aligning to TRBD2. With the DNA end fitting TRBJ2-7 better, the J assignment may be wrong. The CDR3 length is 16 residues. The germline V gene encodes CDR1 SGHAT and CDR2 FQNNGV. The CDR3 DNA sequence: TGTGCCAGCAGCTTGTGGACTAGCGGGAGAGGCTACGAGCAGTACTTC. Translated: CASSLWTSGRGYEQYF.

This clone was counted only a few times. V usage is TRBV4-1 and J usage is TRBJ1-1, with TRBD1 as a possible D gene (6 bases). CDR3 length: 14 residues. Trimming shortened V by 4 bases and J by 4 bases, and 13 bases separated the two germline ends. CDR1 MGHRA and CDR2 YSYEKL come from the germline V gene. The CDR3 here is CASSRGGAGTEAFF. The CDR3 nucleotides are TGCGCCAGCAGCCGGGGGGGCGCGGGCACTGAAGCTTTCTTT.

The rearrangement links TRBV25-1 to TRBJ2-1; D unclear. Germline lookup yields CDR1 MGHDK and CDR2 SYGVNS. The CDR3 loop spans 16 amino acids. V lost 1 base, J lost 1 base, and 11 bases lay in between. CDR3 sequence: CASSESAPRSYNEQFF. CDR3 nucleotide sequence: TGTGCCAGCAGTGAATCCGCACCTCGATCCTACAATGAGCAGTTCTTC.

This clone was found once. The chain employs TRBV6-6 and TRBJ1-5; weak D call: TRBD1 (5 bases). The V and J ends lost 7 bases and 7 bases respectively, with 17 bases between them. Germline V CDR1 and CDR2: MNHNY, SVGAGI (reference sequence). CDR3 length: 14 amino acids. The CDR3 DNA reads TGTGCCAGCAACTTCAGGGTAGAAGGCCAGCCCCAGCATTTT. Protein product: CASNFRVEGQPQHF.

CDR3 sequence (DNA): TGTGCCAGCAGCTCTAGGATGACGGAGGGGGACTATGGCTACACCTTC. As protein: CASSSRMTEGDYGYTF. V usage is TRBV7-2 and J usage is TRBJ1-2, with a weak D call TRBD1 (6 bases). V shed 4 bases and J shed 3 bases, with 18 bases lying between them. Per the germline V gene, CDR1 is SGHTA and CDR2 is FQGNSA. The CDR3 extends over 16 amino acids.

This chain joins TRBV18 and TRBJ1-1; D gene uncertain. The CDR3 loop spans 13 amino acids. Germline CDR1 reads KGHSH; CDR2 reads LQKENI. The V end was cut by 5 bases, the J end by 4 bases, with 11 bases between. Here the CDR3 reads CASSSYRGTEAFF. In DNA form, the CDR3 reads TGTGCCAGCTCATCATACCGGGGCACTGAAGCTTTCTTT. Variable domain in full (rest from reference TRBV18 and TRBJ1-1): NAGVMQNPRHLVRRRGQEARLRCSPMKGHSHVYWYRQLPEEGLKFMVYLQKENIIDESGMPKERFSAEFPKEGPSILRIQQVVRGDSAAYFCASSSYRGTEAFFGQGTRLTVV.

This clone occurred many times. The rearrangement uses TRBV2 and TRBJ1-5; no firm D call. V was cut by 3 bases and J by 0 bases, with 15 bases left in between. Germline CDR1 reads SNHLY; CDR2 reads FYNNEI. The length of the CDR3 is 17 residues. In DNA form, the CDR3 reads TGTGCCAGCAGTGATAGCGGACGGCGGTATAGCAATCAGCCCCAGCATTTT. The encoded protein is CASSDSGRRYSNQPQHF. The complete variable domain, with remaining parts taken from reference TRBV2 and TRBJ1-5, reads EPEVTQTPSHQVTQMGQEVILRCVPISNHLYFYWYRQILGQKVEFLVSFYNNEISEKSEIFDDQFSVERPDGSNFTLKIRSTKLEDSAMYFCASSDSGRRYSNQPQHFGDGTRLSIL.

In nucleotides, the CDR3 is TGTGCCAGCAGTTTAAAGACAGGGAGCAAAAACATTCAGTACTTC. The encoded protein is CASSLKTGSKNIQYF. The J gene is TRBJ2-4, the V gene TRBV6-5; 7 bases fit TRBD1. Trimming took 4 bases from V and 3 from J; bases not matched to a gene: 6. From germline, CDR1 is MNHEY and CDR2 SVGAGI. CDR3 length: 15 amino acids.

The chain has TRBV20-1 and TRBJ2-1; TRBD2 matches at 7 bases. The ends lost 3 bases at V and 15 bases at J; junction bases unmatched: 8. The germline V gene has CDR1 DFQATT and CDR2 SNEGSKA (reference sequence). The CDR3 consists of 11 residues. The CDR3 DNA is TGCAGTGCTAGTAACGGGAGGACGGCGTTCTTC. Amino acids: CSASNGRTAFF.

The table lists this clone with many counts. In the same sample, other DNA sequences code for this CDR3. This rearrangement joins TRBV9 to TRBJ1-3, with D unclear. Trimming left V 0 bases short and J 4 bases short, with 2 bases between. The CDR3 sequence is 12 residues long. CDR1 and CDR2 (germline): SGDLS, YYNGEE. The CDR3 loop reads CASSVGGNTIYF. CDR3 in DNA: TGTGCCAGCAGCGTAGGAGGAAACACCATATATTTT. Combining the CDR3 with reference TRBV9 and TRBJ1-3 gives the whole variable domain DSGVTQTPKHLITATGQRVTLRCSPRSGDLSVYWYQQSLDQGLQFLIQYYNGEERAKGNILERFSAQQFPDLHSELNLSSLELGDSALYFCASSVGGNTIYFGEGSWLTVV.

The rearrangement links TRBV7-3 to TRBJ2-7; D may be TRBD1 (6 bases). The CDR3 is made up of 13 amino acids. Germline V CDR1 and CDR2: SGHTA, FQGTGA. V shed 5 bases and J shed 2 bases, with 10 bases lying between them. This CDR3 reads CASSAGDTYEQYF. CDR3 coding DNA: TGTGCCAGCAGCGCCGGGGACACCTACGAGCAGTACTTC.